This passage covers 11 T cell receptor beta chains from one sample sequenced in a study of tumor-infiltrating lymphocytes in primary liver carcinoma (dated by TCRdb to the late 2010s). Without any cell sorting, total RNA and DNA were extracted together from around 20-30 mg of bulk tissue using the AllPrep DNA/RNA mini kit. TCRdb shows the sequencer as Illumina HiSeq 2500. A constant-region primer and ProtoScript II reverse transcriptase were used to reverse-transcribe TCRbeta-specific cDNA from around 530 ng total RNA. TCRbeta libraries were built with three nested multiplex PCR rounds, a slightly modified ARM-PCR procedure. Each of the first two PCR rounds ran for about 10 cycles and used multiplex TRBV1-TRBV30 forward primers together with a Cbeta reverse primer. TCRdb passed the public sequencing reads through fastp at Q25 and MiXCR, retaining productive beta sequences. When rows share a CDR3 protein, they turn into one entry using the most common DNA and genes. The sample yields 80,000 or so distinct CDR3 sequences; under 75% were counted once. Roughly 25% of the sample belongs to the ten largest clones.

The specimen was tumor-adjacent normal liver tissue. Source of these receptors: a man aged 35 to 55 with primary liver carcinoma and hepatitis B virus infection.

This clonotype was observed at least ten times. A much larger clone differs from this one at a single base, so this may be a read error. The chain has TRBV2 and TRBJ2-3, with no clear D. The CDR3 totals 11 residues. The germline V gene encodes CDR1 SNHLY and CDR2 FYNNEI. The DNA of the CDR3 is TGTGCCAGCAGTTTCGAAGATATGCAGTATTTT. This encodes CASSFEDMQYF.

CDR3 sequence (DNA): TGTGCCAGCAGCCGGGACAGGGTAATGACTGAGATTTTCTTT. Encoded protein: CASSRDRVMTEIFF. V is TRBV11-2 and J is TRBJ1-1; 9 positions match TRBD1. The CDR3 is 14 amino acids. Germline V gene sequence: CDR1 SGHAT, CDR2 FQNNGV. The ends lost 5 bases at V and 13 bases at J; junction bases unmatched: 14.

This clonotype has only a few counts. The chain combines TRBV24-1 with TRBJ2-1; D is possibly TRBD2 (6 bases). The length of the CDR3 is 11 residues. Germline-derived CDR1 and CDR2 are KGHDR and SFDVKD. With 10 bases removed from V and 8 bases from J, the gap between germline ends came to 11 bases. The CDR3 nucleotides are TGTGCCACGGGGCGGGATGATGAGCAGTTCTTC. Translating it yields CATGRDDEQFF.

V is TRBV10-3 and J is TRBJ1-3; TRBD1 might be the D (5 bases). This CDR3 spans 19 amino acids. Germline CDR1 and CDR2: ENHRY and SYGVKD. The V end lost 0 bases, the J end lost 4 bases, and 22 bases lay between the germline ends. CDR3 coding DNA: TGTGCCATCAGTGAGTCGTGTGTCCCTTTTAGGGGAGAAGGAAACACCATATATTTT. Its protein product is CAISESCVPFRGEGNTIYF.

This clonotype was counted many times. This sequence joins TRBV11-2 and TRBJ2-1; 10 bases align to TRBD2. The CDR3 contains 16 residues. Unmatched junction bases numbered 3, after V lost 1 base and J lost 3 bases. The germline V gene has CDR1 SGHAT and CDR2 FQNNGV. The CDR3 coding sequence is TGTGCCAGCAGCTTAGTTGGGACTAGCGACTACAATGAGCAGTTCTTC. Translated: CASSLVGTSDYNEQFF.

Notes on this clonotype: Mismatch with germline at one junction end may stem from a read error. The J gene is TRBJ1-2, the V gene TRBV11-3, with D unclear. The CDR3 runs 15 residues. Germline CDR1 SGHNT, CDR2 YENEEA. CDR3 in DNA: TGTGCTAGCAGCCCTGTGATAAAAATATACTACGGCTACACCTTC. It is translated as CASSPVIKIYYGYTF.

This clonotype was counted many times. The J gene is TRBJ1-2, the V gene TRBV28; D not resolved. V lost 6 bases and J 3 bases, leaving 11 bases between the germline ends. Germline V gives CDR1 MDHEN, CDR2 SYDVKM. CDR3 length: 13 amino acids. The CDR3 is CASRLAEDYGYTF. The CDR3 DNA reads as TGTGCCAGCAGATTGGCGGAAGACTATGGCTACACCTTC.

Points on this clonotype: A much larger clone differs from this one at a single base, so this may be a read error. The genes are TRBV28 and TRBJ2-3; D not certain. Germline V gives CDR1 MDHEN, CDR2 SYDVKM. This CDR3 has 17 residues. V lost 5 bases and J lost 0, with 18 bases in between. CDR3 bases: TGTGCCAGCAGTCCAGCCGGCCAGGTGAGCAGCACAGATACGCAGTATTTT. This translates into CASSPAGQVSSTDTQYF.

This chain links TRBV2 with TRBJ2-6; D is ambiguous. Trimming cost V 2 bases and J 1 base, with 18 bases left between them. CDR3 length: 19 residues. Germline CDR1 and CDR2: SNHLY and FYNNEI. DNA of the CDR3: TGTGCCAGCAGTGAACGTTTGGCCCCCACCACATCTGGGGCCAACGTCCTGACTTTC. Amino acids: CASSERLAPTTSGANVLTF.

This clonotype showed up just a few times. The chain combines TRBV6-5 with TRBJ2-6; the D gene is possibly TRBD1 (5 bases). The CDR3 covers 15 residues. The germline V and J ends were trimmed by 6 bases and 2 bases, with 11 bases remaining between them. Per the germline V gene, CDR1 is MNHEY and CDR2 is SVGAGI. This chain's CDR3 is CASRPQGAGANVLTF. The CDR3 DNA sequence: TGTGCCAGCAGGCCACAAGGGGCTGGGGCCAACGTCCTGACTTTC.

A word on this clonotype: No conserved phenylalanine or tryptophan ends this CDR3, so it is likely a read error. The J gene is TRBJ2-1, the V gene TRBV5-1; D remains ambiguous. Germline V gene lookup returns CDR1 SGHRS and CDR2 YFSETQ. CDR3 size: 12 residues. V lost 0 bases and J 7 bases, leaving 5 bases between the germline ends. CDR3 loop: CASSLDANEQFY. The CDR3 coding sequence is TGCGCCAGCAGCTTGGATGCGAATGAGCAGTTCTAC.